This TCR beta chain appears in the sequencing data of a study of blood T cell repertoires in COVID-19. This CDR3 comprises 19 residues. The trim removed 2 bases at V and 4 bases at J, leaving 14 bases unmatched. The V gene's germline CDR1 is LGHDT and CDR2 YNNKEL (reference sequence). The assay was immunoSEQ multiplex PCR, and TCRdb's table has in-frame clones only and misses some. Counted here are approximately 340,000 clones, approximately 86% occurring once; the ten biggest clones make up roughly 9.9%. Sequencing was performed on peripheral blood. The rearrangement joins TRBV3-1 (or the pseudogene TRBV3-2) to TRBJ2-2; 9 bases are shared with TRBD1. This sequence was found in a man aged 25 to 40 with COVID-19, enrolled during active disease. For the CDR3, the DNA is TGTGCCAGCAGCCAAACACCGGGACAGGGACCCTCGGGCACCGGGGAGCTGTTTTTT. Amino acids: CASSQTPGQGPSGTGELFF.